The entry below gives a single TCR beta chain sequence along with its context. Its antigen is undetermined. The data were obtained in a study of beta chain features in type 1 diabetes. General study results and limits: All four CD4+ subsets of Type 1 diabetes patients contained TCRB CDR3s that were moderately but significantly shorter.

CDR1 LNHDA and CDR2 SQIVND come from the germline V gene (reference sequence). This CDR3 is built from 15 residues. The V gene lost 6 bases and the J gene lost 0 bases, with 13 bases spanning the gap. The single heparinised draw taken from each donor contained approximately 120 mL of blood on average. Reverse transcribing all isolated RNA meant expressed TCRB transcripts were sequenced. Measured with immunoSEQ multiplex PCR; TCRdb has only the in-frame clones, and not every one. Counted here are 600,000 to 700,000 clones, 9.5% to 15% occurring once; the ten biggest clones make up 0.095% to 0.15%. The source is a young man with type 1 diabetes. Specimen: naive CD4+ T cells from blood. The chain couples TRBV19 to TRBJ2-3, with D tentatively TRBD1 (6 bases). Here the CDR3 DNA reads TGTGCCAGTAGAGCTACAGGGTTTAGCACAGATACGCAGTATTTT. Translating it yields CASRATGFSTDTQYF.